This T cell receptor (beta chain) appears in the sequencing data of a study of cytomegalovirus exposure and HLA in healthy donors. Findings and caveats of the study: It was only CMV serostatus that was available as immune exposure information. High sensitivity and specificity were reportedly achieved when the classifier diagnosed cytomegalovirus status.

Researchers ran the PCR with 60 Vbeta and 13 Jbeta primers. Authors' analysis steps: A follow-up analysis tallied about 80 million unique TCR beta chains, roughly 11 million shared. Sequencing was performed with immunoSEQ multiplex PCR; in TCRdb, only in-frame clones are kept and a portion is missing. V, J and clone size are those of that table, while D and trimming were read from the DNA. The sample lists around 140,000 clones; roughly 76% were seen once. The CDR3 has 16 residues. Trimming took off 3 bases at V and 2 bases at J, with 16 bases between the two ends. Germline CDR1 and CDR2: MDHEN and SYDVKM. On this clone itself: Its antigen remains unknown.

The TCR originated in a female donor in good health and CMV-seronegative. Input material: PBMCs. The rearrangement joins TRBV28 to TRBJ2-5, with a possible D match to TRBD1 (7 bases). The CDR3: CASSFSPTGRQETQYF. The CDR3, as DNA: TGTGCCAGCAGTTTTAGTCCGACAGGGAGGCAAGAGACCCAGTACTTC.